These 21 T cell receptor beta chains came from one sample sequenced in a study of T cell responses to AZD1222 COVID-19 vaccine. Sequencing was performed with immunoSEQ multiplex PCR; in TCRdb, only in-frame clones are kept and a portion is missing. This sample has around 100,000 clones, with 84% found just once. Sequences were derived from peripheral blood, sampled on day 0 of AZD1222 vaccination. These receptor sequences come from an adult in good health.

The chain uses TRBV5-5 and TRBJ1-5, with D uncertain. Germline CDR1 reads SGHKS; CDR2 reads YYEKEE (reference sequence). Trimming pared 4 bases from V and 1 base from J, leaving 6 bases between. The CDR3 has 13 amino acids. The CDR3 protein is CASSRGSNQPQHF. CDR3 coding DNA: TGTGCCAGCAGCCGAGGGAGCAATCAGCCCCAGCATTTT.

This clone has only one observation. This chain joins TRBV7-9 and TRBJ1-2; D gene unclear. Germline CDR1 and CDR2: SEHNR and FQNEAQ (reference sequence). The CDR3 covers 14 residues. V was clipped by 5 bases and J by 6 bases, with 16 bases between them. The CDR3 region has the DNA TGTGCCAGCAGCAGACGGGCTATAGGAGATGGCTACACCTTC. It is translated as CASSRRAIGDGYTF.

V gene TRBV12-3 or TRBV12-4 combines with J gene TRBJ1-2; 10 nucleotides agree with TRBD1. The J segment lost 8 bases and the V segment lost 6 bases, leaving 6 bases of the junction unmatched. The CDR3 has 13 amino acids. CDR3 coding DNA: TGTGCCAGCAGCAAAGGGACAGGGGAAGGCTACACCTTC. Translation: CASSKGTGEGYTF.

There are a few counts of this clone. This chain connects TRBV3-1 (or the pseudogene TRBV3-2) to TRBJ2-2, with 8 bases lining up with TRBD1. The CDR3 is 16 residues long. Trimming cost V 4 bases and J 7 bases; bases outside gene matches: 11. Germline V CDR1 and CDR2: LGHDT, YNNKEL (reference sequence). The CDR3 loop reads CASSRKRTGLLGELFF. The CDR3 bases are TGTGCCAGCAGCCGGAAACGGACAGGGCTCCTCGGGGAGCTGTTTTTT.

The chain carries TRBV6-5 and TRBJ2-3; a possible D gene is TRBD1 (5 bases). This CDR3 region has 14 residues. Deletions cut 2 bases from V and 0 bases from J, with 6 bases between. Germline-derived CDR1 and CDR2 are MNHEY and SVGAGI. CDR3 sequence (DNA): TGTGCCAGCAGTTACGCAGGGAGCACAGATACGCAGTATTTT. This translates into CASSYAGSTDTQYF.

This clone appeared a few times. V and J are TRBV4-3 and TRBJ1-6; D gene uncertain. This CDR3 region has 16 residues. Germline V CDR1 and CDR2: LGHNA, YSLEER. V lost 0 bases and J lost 5, with 11 bases in between. CDR3: CASSQDFGVNNSPLHF. In DNA, the CDR3 is TGCGCCAGCAGCCAAGATTTCGGGGTAAATAATTCACCCCTCCACTTT.

This clone is a singleton in its sample. The chain combines TRBV5-1 with TRBJ2-2; no clear D gene. CDR1 is SGHRS, CDR2 YFSETQ, per germline. The CDR3 has 11 amino acids. V dropped 5 bases and J dropped 3 bases, with 2 bases sitting between them. CDR3 in DNA: TGCGCCAGCAGGTACACCGGGGAGCTGTTTTTT. This codes for CASRYTGELFF.

Only a few counts were recorded for this clone. This chain uses TRBV11-3 with TRBJ1-3; possible D gene TRBD1, 5 bases. With 4 bases removed from V and 4 bases from J, the gap between germline ends came to 11 bases. The germline gives CDR1 SGHNT, CDR2 YENEEA. There are 14 residues in the CDR3. DNA for the CDR3: TGTGCCAGCAGCTATGGGACCGGCGGAAACACCATATATTTT. As protein: CASSYGTGGNTIYF.

The chain employs TRBV4-1 and TRBJ1-1; D is perhaps TRBD1 (5 bases). Per the germline V gene, CDR1 is MGHRA and CDR2 is YSYEKL. Trimming removed 6 bases from V and 0 bases from J, with 17 bases in between. The CDR3 spans 16 residues. Here the CDR3 reads CASSDRYQTLNTEAFF. The DNA for the CDR3 is TGCGCCAGCAGTGACAGATACCAAACTCTGAACACTGAAGCTTTCTTT.

J is TRBJ2-4 and V is TRBV15; 15 bases fit TRBD2. There are 19 residues in the CDR3. Germline V gives CDR1 LNHNV, CDR2 YYDKDF (reference sequence). V lost 5 bases, J lost 0 bases, and 8 bases stayed unmatched. CDR3 nucleotides: TGTGCCACCAGCGAAGGACTAGCGGGGGGGATACTAGCCAAAAACATTCAGTACTTC. Residues: CATSEGLAGGILAKNIQYF. Looking up the rest from reference TRBV15 and TRBJ2-4 gives the full variable domain: DAMVIQNPRYQVTQFGKPVTLSCSQTLNHNVMYWYQQKSSQAPKLLFHYYDKDFNNEADTPDNFQSRRPNTSFCFLDIRSPGLGDTAMYLCATSEGLAGGILAKNIQYFGAGTRLSVL.

The rearrangement joins TRBV19 to TRBJ1-4, with D tentatively TRBD1 (6 bases). Trimming stripped 6 bases from V and 5 bases from J, with 13 bases between. The germline CDR1 and CDR2 sequences are LNHDA and SQIVND (reference sequence). The length of the CDR3 is 14 residues. CDR3 DNA sequence: TGTGCCAGTAGCTTAAGAGGGGGGAATGAAAAACTGTTTTTT. It encodes CASSLRGGNEKLFF.

Regarding this clone: The germline gene is not matched at one end of the junction; a read error may be the cause. The chain is built from TRBV20-1 and TRBJ2-7; perhaps TRBD2 as D (5 bases). There are 11 residues in the CDR3. In germline, CDR1 is DFQATT, CDR2 SNEGSKA (reference sequence). The CDR3 reads CSARGGDEQYF. For the CDR3, the DNA is TGCAGTGCAAGAGGAGGCGACGAGCAGTACTTC.

In its sample, this clone was seen a few times. The genes are TRBV7-2 and TRBJ2-2; 9 nucleotides line up with TRBD2. With 3 bases clipped from V and 5 bases from J, the junction kept 7 bases outside the gene matches. The germline gives CDR1 SGHTA, CDR2 FQGNSA. The CDR3 sequence is 16 residues long. CDR3 region: CASSFLSGGRTGELFF. As DNA, the CDR3 is TGTGCCAGCAGCTTCCTGAGCGGGGGGAGGACCGGGGAGCTGTTTTTT.

This clone was seen a few times. This rearrangement joins TRBV2 to TRBJ2-7, with TRBD1 as a possible D gene (6 bases). Between the trimmed V and J ends, which lost 6 bases and 8 bases, there was a span of 20 bases. CDR3 length: 14 amino acids. CDR1 and CDR2 from the germline V gene are SNHLY and FYNNEI. The CDR3, as DNA: TGTGCCAGCAGCGGACAGCCAGGGGCGGTCCAGCAGTACTTC. Translation gives CASSGQPGAVQQYF. The variable domain in full, completed from reference TRBV2 and TRBJ2-7, reads EPEVTQTPSHQVTQMGQEVILRCVPISNHLYFYWYRQILGQKVEFLVSFYNNEISEKSEIFDDQFSVERPDGSNFTLKIRSTKLEDSAMYFCASSGQPGAVQQYFGPGTRLTVT.

The gene calls are TRBV5-1 and TRBJ2-1; D may be TRBD2 (6 bases). V was shortened by 4 bases and J by 7 bases, with 18 bases between the two germline ends. CDR3 size: 15 residues. Germline V lookup: CDR1 SGHRS, CDR2 YFSETQ. CDR3 amino acids: CASSIPPGEVNEQFF. The DNA for the CDR3 is TGCGCCAGCAGCATCCCCCCTGGGGAGGTGAATGAGCAGTTCTTC. Full variable domain (rest looked up from reference TRBV5-1 and TRBJ2-1): KAGVTQTPRYLIKTRGQQVTLSCSPISGHRSVSWYQQTPGQGLQFLFEYFSETQRNKGNFPGRFSGRQFSNSRSEMNVSTLELGDSALYLCASSIPPGEVNEQFFGPGTRLTVL.

The genes are TRBV4-1 and TRBJ1-5; D uncertain. This CDR3 is built from 15 residues. CDR1 is MGHRA and CDR2 is YSYEKL in the germline V gene. V lost 1 base and J lost 3, with 10 bases in between. Here the CDR3 DNA reads TGCGCCAGCAGCCAAGTTTTCGGGGTCAATCAGCCCCAGCATTTT. Translated, it gives CASSQVFGVNQPQHF.

The V gene is TRBV27, the J gene TRBJ1-2; tentative D call: TRBD1 (6 bases). V was cut by 6 bases and J by 8 bases, with 19 bases left in between. The CDR3 is made up of 14 amino acids. In germline, CDR1 is MNHEY, CDR2 SMNVEV (reference sequence). The DNA of the CDR3 is TGTGCCAGCAGGACCCGGGGAGGGGGAGGGGGCTACACCTTC. The encoded protein is CASRTRGGGGGYTF.

This clone has a single count. The chain joins TRBV7-2 to TRBJ1-1, with D maybe TRBD1 (5 bases). V was shortened by 5 bases and J by 4 bases, with 11 bases between the two germline ends. The CDR3 consists of 13 residues. In germline, CDR1 is SGHTA, CDR2 FQGNSA. In nucleotides, the CDR3 is TGTGCCAGCAGCGGGGGATTGGCCACTGAAGCTTTCTTT. Translated: CASSGGLATEAFF.

The J gene is TRBJ2-5, the V gene TRBV6-1; 9 bases are a match to TRBD2. The CDR3 is 15 residues long. V dropped 1 base and J dropped 4; count of bases not matched to a gene: 4. Germline V gene data show CDR1 as MNHNS and CDR2 as SASEGT. The CDR3 bases are TGTGCCAGCAGTGAAGTGGGGACTAGCCGAGAGACCCAGTACTTC. Encoded protein: CASSEVGTSRETQYF.

The gene calls are TRBV18 and TRBJ2-2; D gene uncertain. V was clipped by 3 bases and J by 3 bases, with 14 bases between them. The germline V gene encodes CDR1 KGHSH and CDR2 LQKENI. The CDR3 is made up of 16 amino acids. This CDR3 reads CASSPPSGLDTGELFF. The CDR3 DNA follows: TGTGCCAGCTCACCCCCGTCCGGGCTAGACACCGGGGAGCTGTTTTTT. Full variable domain (missing parts from reference TRBV18 and TRBJ2-2): NAGVMQNPRHLVRRRGQEARLRCSPMKGHSHVYWYRQLPEEGLKFMVYLQKENIIDESGMPKERFSAEFPKEGPSILRIQQVVRGDSAAYFCASSPPSGLDTGELFFGEGSRLTVL.

The chain is built from TRBV28 and TRBJ1-2; possibly TRBD1 for D (6 bases). CDR1 MDHEN and CDR2 SYDVKM come from the germline V gene. The CDR3 spans 14 residues. Trimming removed 8 bases from V and 4 bases from J, with 17 bases in between. The CDR3 nucleotides read TGTGCCAGCCTAGGTACAGGGACGGGCTATGGCTACACCTTC. Its translation: CASLGTGTGYGYTF.